These 17 T cell receptor beta chains came from one sample sequenced in a study of T cells expressing NK-cell markers. TCRdb re-called the 5' RACE reads and gives one entry per CDR3 protein, without DNA. The sample features a few hundred thousand distinct CDR3 sequences, with about 1.5% in its top ten. Material for sequencing was blood T cells: a sorted CD56 or NKG2C T cell subset, CD4+ or CD8+ T cells, or bulk PBMC T cells (not recorded which). The receptors stem from a woman aged 45 to 65 in good health.

This chain connects TRBV6-2 or TRBV6-3 to TRBJ2-1; lacking DNA, the TRBD2 call made by TCRdb goes unchecked. The CDR3 sequence is 15 residues long. Germline-derived CDR1 and CDR2 are MNHEY and SVGEGT. The CDR3 is CASSYSRGRDNEQFF.

This sequence joins TRBV6-2 or TRBV6-3 and TRBJ2-4; the D gene TCRdb calls, TRBD2, cannot be checked with no DNA. Germline CDR1 MNHEY, CDR2 SVGEGT. The CDR3 spans 17 residues. The CDR3 loop reads CASSQITSGLAKNIQYF.

This chain uses TRBV24-1 with TRBJ2-1; the D gene TCRdb calls, TRBD1, cannot be checked with no DNA. Germline V gene data show CDR1 as KGHDR and CDR2 as SFDVKD. There are 12 residues in the CDR3. CDR3 sequence: CATSDTGTLQFF.

The CDR3 sequence is CASSLLQGKGKLFF. The J gene is TRBJ1-4, the V gene TRBV5-6; checking the TCRdb D call of TRBD1 is not possible without DNA. The CDR3 runs to 14 residues. Germline V gene data show CDR1 as SGHDT and CDR2 as YYEEEE. Combining the CDR3 with reference TRBV5-6 and TRBJ1-4 gives the whole variable domain DAGVTQSPTHLIKTRGQQVTLRCSPKSGHDTVSWYQQALGQGPQFIFQYYEEEERQRGNFPDRFSGHQFPNYSSELNVNALLLGDSALYLCASSLLQGKGKLFFGSGTQLSVL.

The chain links TRBV27 to TRBJ1-1; the D gene TCRdb calls, TRBD1, cannot be checked with no DNA. Germline V lookup: CDR1 MNHEY, CDR2 SMNVEV (reference sequence). CDR3 size: 16 residues. This chain's CDR3 is CASSRAFSGGPTEAFF.

This chain joins TRBV5-1 and TRBJ2-1; TCRdb's D call, TRBD1, is unchecked because there is no DNA. Germline CDR1 reads SGHRS; CDR2 reads YFSETQ. CDR3 size: 17 residues. This CDR3 is CASSFLLQGGPNNEQFF.

The V gene is TRBV20-1, the J gene TRBJ2-3. From germline, CDR1 is DFQATT and CDR2 SNEGSKA (reference sequence). The CDR3 loop spans 16 amino acids. The CDR3 protein is CSASVTLAGSTDTQYF.

CDR3 amino acids: CASSVPGQGVYEQYF. The chain employs TRBV5-6 and TRBJ2-7; TCRdb's D gene call, TRBD1, goes unchecked for lack of DNA. The CDR3 has 15 amino acids. Germline CDR1 and CDR2: SGHDT and YYEEEE.

This chain uses TRBV5-4 with TRBJ2-1; checking the TCRdb D call of TRBD2 is not possible without DNA. CDR1 and CDR2 (germline): SGHNT, YYREEE (reference sequence). This CDR3 has 16 residues. The CDR3 sequence: CASSLGVRASYNEQFF.

The rearrangement joins TRBV7-9 to TRBJ1-2. The CDR3 is made up of 15 amino acids. Per germline, CDR1 SEHNR and CDR2 FQNEAQ (reference sequence). This chain's CDR3 is CASSLVDGWNYGYTF.

The chain combines TRBV3-1 with TRBJ1-2; the TRBD1 assignment by TCRdb is unverifiable without DNA. There are 14 residues in the CDR3. The germline V gene encodes CDR1 LGHDT and CDR2 YNNKEL (reference sequence). CDR3 region: CASSPGQGAFGYTF. Full variable domain (remainder filled in from reference TRBV3-1 and TRBJ1-2): DTAVSQTPKYLVTQMGNDKSIKCEQNLGHDTMYWYKQDSKKFLKIMFSYNNKELIINETVPNRFSPKSPDKAHLNLHINSLELGDSAVYFCASSPGQGAFGYTFGSGTRLTVV.

The V gene is TRBV12-3 or TRBV12-4, the J gene TRBJ2-1; TCRdb's assignment of TRBD1 cannot be checked, as there is no DNA. The CDR3 consists of 13 residues. CDR3 residues: CASRKTGGYEQFF.

The chain has TRBV12-5 and TRBJ2-3; TCRdb outputs TRBD2, but without DNA this stays unchecked. Germline-derived CDR1 and CDR2 are LGHNT and FRNRAP. CDR3 length: 16 residues. The CDR3 loop is CASGLGSSGITDTQYF.

The CDR3 is CASSRQAGGNLYNEQFF. The gene calls are TRBV5-1 and TRBJ2-1; without DNA, the TCRdb call of TRBD2 cannot be checked. Germline-derived CDR1 and CDR2 are SGHRS and YFSETQ. CDR3 size: 17 residues.

The CDR3 sequence: CSVSQRASGEQFF. The V gene is TRBV29-1, the J gene TRBJ2-1; the TRBD2 assignment by TCRdb is unverifiable without DNA. The CDR3 contains 13 residues. Germline V gene data show CDR1 as SQVTM and CDR2 as ANQGSEA.

This sequence joins TRBV4-1 and TRBJ2-2; TCRdb lists TRBD2, though no DNA is available to test this call. Germline CDR1 MGHRA, CDR2 YSYEKL. The CDR3 extends over 19 amino acids. The CDR3 protein is CASSHQKGLAGVLTGELFF.

V is TRBV30 and J is TRBJ2-3; TCRdb's D call of TRBD2 is untestable without DNA. The CDR3 length is 11 residues. Germline loops: CDR1 GTSNPN, CDR2 SVGIG (reference sequence). The CDR3: CACPGGITQYF.